The 24 T cell receptor beta chains below come from one sample, sequenced in a study of T cells in Graves' hyperthyroidism and ophthalmopathy. TCR beta CDR3 regions were amplified from RNA transcripts. Initially, a first-round RT-PCR of the TCR CDR3 employed the HTBI primer set. TCRdb passed the multiplex PCR reads through MiXCR, listing each CDR3 protein once. The data hold about 560,000 distinct CDR3 sequences, with 14% observed a single time. Sequencing input: blood. These TCRs come from a middle-aged woman with Graves' hyperthyroidism.

The chain couples TRBV4-1 to TRBJ1-5, with TRBD1 identical over 8 bases. CDR1 and CDR2 (germline): MGHRA, YSYEKL. There are 19 residues in the CDR3. Unmatched junction bases numbered 10, after V lost 0 bases and J lost 0 bases. CDR3 loop: CASSQDDGTGIYSNQPQHF. CDR3 bases: TGCGCCAGCAGCCAAGATGACGGGACAGGCATATATAGCAATCAGCCCCAGCATTTT.

This clonotype came up a few times. This sequence joins TRBV7-2 and TRBJ1-6; D gene unclear. The V end lost 5 bases, the J end lost 4 bases, and 12 bases lay between the germline ends. Germline CDR1 reads SGHTA; CDR2 reads FQGNSA. The CDR3 covers 15 residues. Here the CDR3 reads CASSALDGYNSPLHF. Written as DNA, the CDR3 is TGTGCCAGCAGCGCATTGGACGGATATAATTCACCCCTCCACTTT.

This clonotype has just a few counts. The chain recombines TRBV29-1 with TRBJ1-3; no firm D call. Germline values: CDR1 SQVTM, CDR2 ANQGSEA. The CDR3 spans 11 residues. Trimming removed 4 bases from V and 4 bases from J, with 5 bases in between. The CDR3 coding sequence is TGCAGCGTTGCGGGGGGAAACACCATATATTTT. It is translated as CSVAGGNTIYF. The full variable domain, with the rest looked up from reference TRBV29-1 and TRBJ1-3, is SAVISQKPSRDICQRGTSLTIQCQVDSQVTMMFWYRQQPGQSLTLIATANQGSEATYESGFVIDKFPISRPNLTFSTLTVSNMSPEDSSIYLCSVAGGNTIYFGEGSWLTVV.

This clonotype was observed many times. The rearrangement uses TRBV5-5 and TRBJ2-1, with D tentatively TRBD1 (6 bases). V lost 4 bases and J lost 5, with 16 bases in between. Germline V gene sequence: CDR1 SGHKS, CDR2 YYEKEE (reference sequence). There are 15 residues in the CDR3. Here the CDR3 reads CASSLGARMDNEQFF. DNA for the CDR3: TGTGCCAGCAGCCTGGGGGCGCGAATGGACAATGAGCAGTTCTTC.

The genes are TRBV5-1 and TRBJ2-1, with a tentative D call TRBD1 (6 bases). There are 15 residues in the CDR3. Germline V gives CDR1 SGHRS, CDR2 YFSETQ. V lost 6 bases and J 9 bases, leaving 22 bases between the germline ends. The CDR3 loop reads CASIRGQGASGEQFF. The CDR3 DNA is TGCGCCAGCATTAGGGGACAAGGAGCCTCCGGTGAGCAGTTCTTC. Combining the CDR3 with reference TRBV5-1 and TRBJ2-1 gives the whole variable domain KAGVTQTPRYLIKTRGQQVTLSCSPISGHRSVSWYQQTPGQGLQFLFEYFSETQRNKGNFPGRFSGRQFSNSRSEMNVSTLELGDSALYLCASIRGQGASGEQFFGPGTRLTVL.

This clonotype was seen many times. The J gene is TRBJ2-5, the V gene TRBV12-3 or TRBV12-4; tentative D call: TRBD2 (5 bases). The CDR3 is 14 amino acids. Between the trimmed V and J ends, which lost 3 bases and 4 bases, there was a span of 12 bases. CDR3: CASSLVGEGETQYF. Here the CDR3 DNA reads TGTGCCAGCAGTTTGGTCGGCGAGGGAGAGACCCAGTACTTC.

This clonotype was counted a few times. The gene calls are TRBV12-3 or TRBV12-4 and TRBJ1-5; D perhaps matches TRBD1 (5 bases). This CDR3 has 14 amino acids. V gave up 6 bases and J gave up 6 bases, with 15 bases separating them. This chain's CDR3 is CASRSSGGGQPQHF. DNA for the CDR3: TGTGCCAGCAGATCAAGTGGGGGTGGTCAGCCCCAGCATTTT.

The J gene is TRBJ1-2, the V gene TRBV10-3; 9 bases map to TRBD1. The junction had 6 bases not matched to a gene; V was cut back by 3 bases and J by 4 bases. The CDR3 spans 15 residues. Germline assignment: CDR1 ENHRY and CDR2 SYGVKD. The CDR3 bases are TGTGCCATCAGTGACGGGACAGGGCGGCTCTATGGCTACACCTTC. Its protein product is CAISDGTGRLYGYTF.

This clonotype has a handful of counts. This rearrangement joins TRBV19 to TRBJ2-1, with 7 bases lining up with TRBD1. V was clipped by 3 bases and J by 4 bases; unmatched bases: 6. Germline-derived CDR1 and CDR2 are LNHDA and SQIVND (reference sequence). This CDR3 region has 15 residues. Here the CDR3 DNA reads TGTGCCAGTAGTATCCCGGGACAGTTTTACAATGAGCAGTTCTTC. This codes for CASSIPGQFYNEQFF.

This clonotype has ten or more counts. V gene TRBV6-1 combines with J gene TRBJ1-4; weak D call: TRBD1 (6 bases). Germline CDR1 MNHNS, CDR2 SASEGT. The CDR3 covers 14 residues. V lost 5 bases to trimming and J lost 0 bases, with 7 bases between them. This CDR3 is CASSRDTTNEKLFF. The CDR3 DNA reads TGTGCCAGCAGTCGGGACACAACTAATGAAAAACTGTTTTTT.

On this clonotype itself: Just one base apart from a much larger clone, this may be a read error. This chain connects TRBV11-2 to TRBJ2-1; 11 positions match TRBD2. The V gene's germline CDR1 is SGHAT and CDR2 FQNNGV. This CDR3 region has 15 residues. The CDR3 loop reads CASSSGLADYNERFF. The CDR3 DNA reads TGTGCCAGCAGCTCGGGACTAGCGGACTACAATGAGCGGTTCTTC.

The table lists this clonotype with a few counts. This rearrangement joins TRBV6-9 to TRBJ2-7, with TRBD2 identical over 7 bases. This CDR3 has 14 amino acids. Per germline, CDR1 MNHGY and CDR2 SVAAGI. Losses at the gene ends were 7 bases for V and 4 bases for J; bases not matched to a gene: 10. CDR3 bases: TGTGCCAGCACCTCGGGCGGGAGTATTTACGAGCAGTACTTC. This gives the protein CASTSGGSIYEQYF.

This clonotype was counted many times. The chain combines TRBV28 with TRBJ2-2; 8 bases agree with TRBD2. This CDR3 has 20 residues. Germline CDR1 is MDHEN and CDR2 is SYDVKM. Unmatched junction bases numbered 19, after V lost 4 bases and J lost 3 bases. Here the CDR3 reads CASSYPDPRKREMDTGELFF. CDR3 DNA: TGTGCCAGCAGTTACCCGGACCCCCGGAAGCGGGAGATGGACACCGGGGAGCTGTTTTTT. The full variable domain, its missing parts supplied by reference TRBV28 and TRBJ2-2, is DVKVTQSSRYLVKRTGEKVFLECVQDMDHENMFWYRQDPGLGLRLIYFSYDVKMKEKGDIPEGYSVSREKKERFSLILESASTNQTSMYLCASSYPDPRKREMDTGELFFGEGSRLTVL.

J is TRBJ2-1 and V is TRBV7-9, with 9 bases identical to TRBD2. CDR3 length: 12 amino acids. Germline V gives CDR1 SEHNR, CDR2 FQNEAQ (reference sequence). J gave up 10 bases and V 4 bases, and 2 bases lay outside the gene matches. The CDR3 is CASSYAGGEQFF. The CDR3 DNA reads as TGTGCCAGCAGCTACGCGGGGGGGGAGCAGTTCTTC.

This clonotype occurred many times. This chain uses TRBV3-1 with TRBJ1-2; no clear D. CDR3 length: 15 amino acids. Germline values: CDR1 LGHDT, CDR2 YNNKEL (reference sequence). The ends were cut back, 1 base at V and 2 bases at J, with 11 bases in the middle. The CDR3 DNA reads TGTGCCAGCAGCCAAGTACTCCAACTAAACTATGGCTACACCTTC. Translation gives CASSQVLQLNYGYTF.

This clonotype was recorded at least ten times. This chain links TRBV29-1 with TRBJ2-7; 8 bases align to TRBD1. The CDR3 has 13 amino acids. Trimming at V came to 4 bases and at J to 7 bases, leaving 9 bases not matched to a gene. Germline CDR1 SQVTM, CDR2 ANQGSEA. CDR3: CSVASGTGSEQYF. The CDR3 coding sequence is TGCAGCGTTGCGTCCGGGACAGGTTCGGAGCAGTACTTC.

This clonotype was recorded a few times. The V call is TRBV29-1, the J call TRBJ2-5; tentative D call: TRBD2 (5 bases). CDR1 and CDR2 from the germline V gene are SQVTM and ANQGSEA. V lost 8 bases and J lost 4, with 14 bases in between. CDR3 length: 12 residues. The CDR3 loop reads CSIGEPRETQYF. The DNA of the CDR3 is TGCAGCATCGGGGAACCTAGAGAGACCCAGTACTTC.

This clonotype was found a few times. The rearrangement uses TRBV20-1 and TRBJ1-2, with a tentative D call TRBD1 (5 bases). The V gene's germline CDR1 is DFQATT and CDR2 SNEGSKA (reference sequence). V dropped 5 bases and J dropped 0 bases, with 16 bases sitting between them. CDR3 size: 15 residues. In nucleotides, the CDR3 is TGCAGTGCTCCAGGGAGTGGGAACTCTAACTATGGCTACACCTTC. It specifies CSAPGSGNSNYGYTF.

As for this clonotype: A much larger clone differs by one base, so this may be a read error. The rearrangement links TRBV29-1 to TRBJ2-7, with D tentatively TRBD2 (5 bases). Germline V gives CDR1 SQVTM, CDR2 ANQGSEA. CDR3 length: 13 amino acids. Trimming took off 3 bases at V and 6 bases at J, with 15 bases between the two ends. The CDR3 bases are TGCAGCGTTGAGGCTAGCCCGAACTGCGAGCAGTACTTC. Its translation: CSVEASPNCEQYF.

With respect to this clonotype: A much larger clone sits a single nucleotide away, making a read error possible. The chain couples TRBV20-1 to TRBJ1-5; 8 bases are shared with TRBD1. J was trimmed by 6 bases and V by 5 bases; bases with no gene match: 6. Per the germline V gene, CDR1 is DFQATT and CDR2 is SNEGSKA (reference sequence). This CDR3 has 13 amino acids. The CDR3 here is CSARSQGAQPQHF. In nucleotides, the CDR3 is TGCAGTGCTCGCAGTCAGGGGGCTCAGCCCCAGCATTTT.

This clonotype was found many times. The genes are TRBV6-1 and TRBJ2-2, with 13 nucleotides matching TRBD2. The CDR3 spans 19 residues. Germline assignment: CDR1 MNHNS and CDR2 SASEGT. Trimming took 8 bases from V and 2 from J; bases not matched to a gene: 14. The CDR3 loop is CASGNPGLAGRGNTGELFF. The CDR3 DNA follows: TGTGCCAGCGGAAACCCGGGACTAGCGGGAAGGGGAAACACCGGGGAGCTGTTTTTT.

The sample holds many counts of this clonotype. CDR3 protein: CASSEAGGRDEQFF. The CDR3 DNA reads as TGTGCCAGCAGTGAAGCGGGGGGGCGGGATGAGCAGTTCTTC. V is TRBV6-1 and J is TRBJ2-1; perhaps TRBD2 as D (7 bases). Germline V gene data show CDR1 as MNHNS and CDR2 as SASEGT. Trimming pared 0 bases from V and 8 bases from J, leaving 11 bases between. The CDR3 spans 14 residues.

This sequence joins TRBV6-1 and TRBJ1-5; 7 nucleotides line up with TRBD1. Germline assignment: CDR1 MNHNS and CDR2 SASEGT. V was clipped by 3 bases and J by 8 bases; unmatched bases: 25. This CDR3 spans 20 amino acids. Here the CDR3 DNA reads TGTGCCAGCAGTGAGGGGGTGGTCAGGACAGGATATATAGCAAATAAGCCCCAGCATTTT. This gives the protein CASSEGVVRTGYIANKPQHF.

This clonotype was seen many times. The V call is TRBV6-2 or TRBV6-3, the J call TRBJ2-7; D gene ambiguous. Between the trimmed V and J ends, which lost 2 bases and 5 bases, there was a span of 19 bases. CDR3 length: 16 residues. Germline CDR1 MNHEY, CDR2 SVGEGT. The CDR3 DNA follows: TGTGCCAGCAGTTACCTTCTAGAGAAGCTAAGCCACGAGCAGTACTTC. Translating it yields CASSYLLEKLSHEQYF.